This is a list of T cell receptor beta chains from one sample in a study of blood T cell repertoires in COVID-19. The protocol was immunoSEQ multiplex PCR, while the TCRdb copy is restricted to in-frame clones and leaves out a portion. Seen here are around 150,000 clones, less than 85% observed once, and the top ten hold 3% to 3.5%. The sequenced sample consisted of peripheral blood. These receptors were obtained from a human donor with acute or convalescent COVID-19. The donor label of this sample is uncertain. CDR3s leave out the opening cysteine and the closing phenylalanine or tryptophan. Each record gives: D gene, J gene, V gene, CDR3 protein. D genes are given only for firm matches.

d_gene: TRBD1; j_gene: TRBJ2-1; v_gene: TRBV4-1; CDR3aa: ASSQIARDRPDYSSYNEQF
d_gene: -; j_gene: TRBJ1-3; v_gene: TRBV18; CDR3aa: ASSPISGNRVGNTIY
d_gene: TRBD2; j_gene: TRBJ2-7; v_gene: TRBV7-2; CDR3aa: ASSSTGARGGWEQY
d_gene: -; j_gene: TRBJ1-5; v_gene: TRBV20-1; CDR3aa: SASRGNQPQH
d_gene: -; j_gene: TRBJ1-2; v_gene: TRBV28; CDR3aa: ASSLAEGITN
d_gene: TRBD2; j_gene: TRBJ2-1; v_gene: TRBV5-4; CDR3aa: ASSGLAGKFNEQF
d_gene: TRBD1; j_gene: TRBJ1-1; v_gene: TRBV7-2; CDR3aa: ASSFRLLGQGWDTEAF
d_gene: -; j_gene: TRBJ2-2; v_gene: TRBV2; CDR3aa: ASSAGQTGELF
d_gene: TRBD2; j_gene: TRBJ2-1; v_gene: TRBV5-4; CDR3aa: ASSSDLISGGPRNEQF
d_gene: -; j_gene: TRBJ1-2; v_gene: TRBV3-1/TRBV3-2; CDR3aa: ASSQANQGYGYT
d_gene: -; j_gene: TRBJ1-3; v_gene: TRBV7-9; CDR3aa: ASSLSGISGNTIY
d_gene: -; j_gene: TRBJ1-6; v_gene: TRBV3-1/TRBV3-2; CDR3aa: ASSPTSAGWRSPLH
d_gene: -; j_gene: TRBJ1-6; v_gene: TRBV21-1; CDR3aa: ASSNGQVGSPLH
d_gene: TRBD1; j_gene: TRBJ1-6; v_gene: TRBV5-1; CDR3aa: ASSLRGTGTNSPLH
d_gene: TRBD1; j_gene: TRBJ1-1; v_gene: TRBV11-2; CDR3aa: ASSRTGTNTEAF
d_gene: -; j_gene: TRBJ1-5; v_gene: TRBV21-1; CDR3aa: ARTPRRKGLGNQPQH
d_gene: TRBD1; j_gene: TRBJ2-3; v_gene: TRBV5-6; CDR3aa: ASSYGTGRPWYTDTQY
d_gene: -; j_gene: TRBJ2-2; v_gene: TRBV3-1/TRBV3-2; CDR3aa: ASSPHRARLF
d_gene: -; j_gene: TRBJ1-6; v_gene: TRBV6-5; CDR3aa: ASTPGGGRDSPLH
d_gene: -; j_gene: TRBJ1-1; v_gene: TRBV21-1; CDR3aa: ASSTEARTGQAF
d_gene: TRBD1; j_gene: TRBJ2-5; v_gene: TRBV10-1; CDR3aa: ASSAGGGETQY
d_gene: -; j_gene: TRBJ1-5; v_gene: TRBV6-5; CDR3aa: ASSYGRDSTQH
d_gene: TRBD2; j_gene: TRBJ2-5; v_gene: TRBV28; CDR3aa: ASTYLRGGVGGETQY
d_gene: -; j_gene: TRBJ1-1; v_gene: TRBV20-1; CDR3aa: SGYRGTEAF
d_gene: -; j_gene: TRBJ1-5; v_gene: TRBV2; CDR3aa: ASSAPIQLNQPQH
d_gene: TRBD1; j_gene: TRBJ1-5; v_gene: TRBV5-4; CDR3aa: ASSSDRVQPQH
d_gene: TRBD2; j_gene: TRBJ2-5; v_gene: TRBV7-2; CDR3aa: ASRRLAGGLETQY
d_gene: -; j_gene: TRBJ2-7; v_gene: TRBV7-9; CDR3aa: ASSLAGWRQDLYEQY
d_gene: TRBD1; j_gene: TRBJ1-5; v_gene: TRBV6-2/TRBV6-3; CDR3aa: ASSYSIGTGRMIPQH
d_gene: TRBD1; j_gene: TRBJ1-5; v_gene: TRBV19; CDR3aa: ASSVRQGASNQPQH
d_gene: TRBD1; j_gene: TRBJ2-1; v_gene: TRBV7-9; CDR3aa: ASSWDRGDNEQF
d_gene: -; j_gene: TRBJ1-3; v_gene: TRBV11-2; CDR3aa: ASSQTGFSGNTIY
d_gene: TRBD1; j_gene: TRBJ1-4; v_gene: TRBV3-1/TRBV3-2; CDR3aa: ASSRYDRDGTNEKLF
d_gene: -; j_gene: TRBJ1-1; v_gene: TRBV3-1/TRBV3-2; CDR3aa: ASTRSRGTEAF
d_gene: -; j_gene: TRBJ1-1; v_gene: TRBV6-5; CDR3aa: ASSYSGQLEAF
d_gene: -; j_gene: TRBJ1-5; v_gene: TRBV24-1; CDR3aa: ATRRDTTSDQPQH
d_gene: TRBD1; j_gene: TRBJ2-3; v_gene: TRBV5-4; CDR3aa: ASSLDRGITDTQY
d_gene: -; j_gene: TRBJ1-1; v_gene: TRBV27; CDR3aa: ASRVQGMNTEAF
d_gene: -; j_gene: TRBJ2-2; v_gene: TRBV19; CDR3aa: ASSINRVNTGELF
d_gene: -; j_gene: TRBJ2-2; v_gene: TRBV6-1; CDR3aa: ASSDVARHTGELF
d_gene: TRBD2; j_gene: TRBJ2-7; v_gene: TRBV5-4; CDR3aa: ASSPPGLAGDYEQY
d_gene: -; j_gene: TRBJ1-1; v_gene: TRBV6-6; CDR3aa: ASSYSMTANTEAF
d_gene: TRBD1; j_gene: TRBJ1-5; v_gene: TRBV6-5; CDR3aa: ASRFTQGSNQPQH
d_gene: -; j_gene: TRBJ1-5; v_gene: TRBV5-4; CDR3aa: ASSLGGSGGNQPQH
d_gene: TRBD1; j_gene: TRBJ1-5; v_gene: TRBV5-1; CDR3aa: ASSYTGDQPQH
d_gene: -; j_gene: TRBJ1-1; v_gene: TRBV28; CDR3aa: ASSQPGHMLNTEAF
d_gene: -; j_gene: TRBJ1-4; v_gene: TRBV7-9; CDR3aa: ASSLLGRANEKLF
d_gene: -; j_gene: TRBJ2-7; v_gene: TRBV5-6; CDR3aa: ASSLLSGHNYEQY
d_gene: -; j_gene: TRBJ1-1; v_gene: TRBV7-9; CDR3aa: ASSLGQANTEAF
d_gene: -; j_gene: TRBJ1-1; v_gene: TRBV30; CDR3aa: AWSPTAGDRNTEAF
d_gene: TRBD1; j_gene: TRBJ1-4; v_gene: TRBV5-5; CDR3aa: ASSLGRGLSEKLF